The clone carrying this T cell receptor beta chain occurred many times. Each cDNA molecule carried a unique molecular identifier. TCRdb re-analysed the 5' RACE reads in MiXCR, keeping a single row per CDR3 protein. This table holds some 49,000 distinct CDR3 sequences, approximately 12% found once. The record originates from a study of early T cells in non-severe SARS-CoV-2 infection. Study at large: Unpaired chains resulted from sequencing bulk RNA of unsorted whole blood.

The source material was whole blood. The TCR comes from an adult who was a healthcare worker with PCR-confirmed SARS-CoV-2 infection or an uninfected control (not recorded which).

The CDR3, as DNA: TGCGCCAGCAGCTTGGGGATAACGACCGGGGAGCTGTTTTTT. It encodes CASSLGITTGELFF. J is TRBJ2-2 and V is TRBV5-1; D gene unclear. The length of the CDR3 is 14 residues. V lost 0 bases to trimming and J lost 5 bases, with 8 bases between them. The V gene's germline CDR1 is SGHRS and CDR2 YFSETQ.